The 30 T cell receptor beta chains reported below all come from one sample, sequenced in a study of human T cells and chemical hapten exposure. TCRdb analysed the RACE reads with MiXCR anew, one entry per CDR3 protein. This table holds 250,000 to 300,000 distinct CDR3 sequences, approximately 7.5% found once. Time point specified: pre-sensitization, week 0. Treatment given: therapeutic diphenylcyclopropenone sensitization with weekly scalp DPC. Specimen: whole blood, collected in connection with sensitization to the hapten diphenylcyclopropenone (DPC). These receptors came from a man younger than 35 with alopecia areata. Some clones in this sample may be carry-over from other donors' samples.

This clonotype was detected only a few times. This sequence joins TRBV6-2 or TRBV6-3 and TRBJ1-5, with D perhaps TRBD1 (5 bases). The CDR3 extends over 17 amino acids. V was trimmed by 2 bases and J by 0 bases, leaving 14 bases between them. Looked up from germline, CDR1 is MNHEY and CDR2 is SVGEGT. CDR3 nucleotides: TGTGCCAGCAGTTACCCTGTCCGGGGCTATAGCAATCAGCCCCAGCATTTT. Its translation: CASSYPVRGYSNQPQHF.

This clonotype was found many times. This rearrangement joins TRBV5-5 to TRBJ2-5, with TRBD1 as a possible D gene (5 bases). The V and J ends lost 2 bases and 1 base respectively, with 12 bases between them. Germline CDR1 is SGHKS and CDR2 is YYEKEE (reference sequence). The CDR3 is 15 amino acids. The CDR3 loop reads CASSFPSQAQETQYF. The DNA of the CDR3 is TGTGCCAGCAGCTTCCCGTCACAGGCCCAAGAGACCCAGTACTTC.

The chain employs TRBV7-9 and TRBJ2-5; 7 nucleotides agree with TRBD1. The CDR3 covers 17 residues. The V gene end was trimmed by 4 bases and the J gene end by 2 bases; junction bases not matched to a gene: 13. The germline gives CDR1 SEHNR, CDR2 FQNEAQ (reference sequence). The CDR3 protein is CASSSPLIGTVQETQYF. DNA for the CDR3: TGTGCCAGCAGCTCGCCGCTAATCGGGACAGTACAAGAGACCCAGTACTTC.

The V gene is TRBV10-3, the J gene TRBJ2-7; 7 nucleotides match TRBD1. The CDR3 is 14 residues long. The V gene end was trimmed by 3 bases and the J gene end by 3 bases; junction bases not matched to a gene: 5. Germline V gene sequence: CDR1 ENHRY, CDR2 SYGVKD. CDR3 nucleotides: TGTGCCATCAGTGAACCCGGGACAGACTACGAGCAGTACTTC. This codes for CAISEPGTDYEQYF.

The V gene is TRBV6-6, the J gene TRBJ1-1; 9 bases align to TRBD1. This CDR3 spans 15 amino acids. After removal of 7 bases from V and 3 bases from J, the junction contained 9 bases not matched to a gene. The germline gives CDR1 MNHNY, CDR2 SVGAGI (reference sequence). This chain's CDR3 is CASMEGQGRYTEAFF. DNA for the CDR3: TGTGCCAGCATGGAGGGACAGGGTAGATACACTGAAGCTTTCTTT.

This clonotype was observed at least ten times. The chain couples TRBV5-1 to TRBJ1-1; 8 bases match TRBD1. The CDR3 spans 13 residues. Germline loops: CDR1 SGHRS, CDR2 YFSETQ. The J segment lost 8 bases and the V segment lost 7 bases, leaving 10 bases of the junction unmatched. The CDR3 region has the DNA TGCGCCAGCGGGAGGGGACAGGAGCCGGAAGCTTTCTTT. Its protein product is CASGRGQEPEAFF.

This clonotype was found many times. CDR3 coding DNA: TGCGCCAGCAGCCAAGCCGGGTTCAATCAGCCCCAGCATTTT. This sequence encodes CASSQAGFNQPQHF. The J gene is TRBJ1-5, the V gene TRBV4-1; D uncertain. This CDR3 has 14 residues. Germline CDR1 reads MGHRA; CDR2 reads YSYEKL. V was trimmed by 1 base and J by 3 bases, leaving 7 bases between them.

This clonotype was seen a few times. V is TRBV11-1 and J is TRBJ1-6; D remains unclear. The germline V gene has CDR1 SGHAT and CDR2 FQDESV (reference sequence). This CDR3 comprises 15 residues. Trimming shortened V by 3 bases and J by 10 bases, and 16 bases separated the two germline ends. Here the CDR3 DNA reads TGTGCCAGCAGCTTCGGCCGATCTCCGCCGTCACCCCTCCACTTT. It translates to CASSFGRSPPSPLHF.

This clonotype was counted a few times. The V and J genes are TRBV11-2 and TRBJ2-1, with 9 nucleotides matching TRBD1. The V gene end was trimmed by 6 bases and the J gene end by 4 bases; junction bases not matched to a gene: 7. Germline-derived CDR1 and CDR2 are SGHAT and FQNNGV. This CDR3 has 15 residues. The DNA of the CDR3 is TGTGCCAGCAGGACCGGGACAGGGCAGTACAATGAGCAGTTCTTC. It specifies CASRTGTGQYNEQFF.

The J gene is TRBJ2-6, the V gene TRBV21-1. TRBV21-1 is recorded as a pseudogene. This CDR3 has 13 amino acids. The CDR3 coding sequence is TGTGCCAGCGGCAAAGGGAGGGCCAACGTCCTGACTTTC. Its translation: CASGKGRANVLTF.

This clonotype occurred many times. The J gene is TRBJ1-5, the V gene TRBV5-1; no clear D. Trimming took 0 bases from V and 4 from J, leaving 5 bases between them. Germline values: CDR1 SGHRS, CDR2 YFSETQ. The CDR3 has 13 residues. The CDR3 region is CASSLGQNQPQHF. In nucleotides, the CDR3 is TGCGCCAGCAGCTTGGGCCAAAATCAGCCCCAGCATTTT.

This chain uses TRBV5-1 with TRBJ2-7; 11 positions match TRBD1. Germline V gene sequence: CDR1 SGHRS, CDR2 YFSETQ. This CDR3 spans 15 amino acids. V trimming: 4 bases; J trimming: 6 bases; junction bases outside the gene matches: 9. CDR3 sequence reads: CASSTSRTGGPEQYF. For the CDR3, the DNA is TGCGCCAGCAGCACCTCACGGACAGGGGGCCCCGAGCAGTACTTC.

This clonotype was observed at least ten times. V usage is TRBV20-1 and J usage is TRBJ1-6, with D unclear. Trimming took 3 bases from V and 0 from J, leaving 9 bases between them. Germline V CDR1 and CDR2: DFQATT, SNEGSKA (reference sequence). This CDR3 has 15 amino acids. CDR3 DNA: TGCAGTGCTAGCGGGGAGAGCTCCTATAATTCACCCCTCCACTTT. Translated: CSASGESSYNSPLHF.

This clonotype was counted at least ten times. V usage is TRBV7-8 and J usage is TRBJ1-5; no firm D call. V was cut by 2 bases and J by 5 bases, with 7 bases left in between. Looked up from germline, CDR1 is SGHVS and CDR2 is FQNEAQ. This CDR3 contains 13 residues. The CDR3 DNA reads TGTGCCAGCAGCTTACGGGATTATCAGCCCCAGCATTTT. Its protein is CASSLRDYQPQHF.

The rearrangement links TRBV20-1 to TRBJ2-5; unclear D gene. The CDR3 spans 14 residues. The V gene lost 6 bases and the J gene lost 1 base, with 15 bases spanning the gap. CDR1 DFQATT and CDR2 SNEGSKA come from the germline V gene (reference sequence). The CDR3 region is CSAPRAQIQETQYF. CDR3 nucleotide sequence: TGCAGTGCCCCCCGGGCGCAAATCCAAGAGACCCAGTACTTC.

V gene TRBV7-8 combines with J gene TRBJ2-1; TRBD2 is a possible D gene (6 bases). Trimming left V 3 bases short and J 3 bases short, with 9 bases between. Germline values: CDR1 SGHVS, CDR2 FQNEAQ. The length of the CDR3 is 14 residues. Written as DNA, the CDR3 is TGTGCCAGCAGCTTGCGGGGCATCTACAATGAGCAGTTCTTC. Its protein product is CASSLRGIYNEQFF. Variable domain in full (rest from reference TRBV7-8 and TRBJ2-1): GAGVSQSPRYKVAKRGQDVALRCDPISGHVSLFWYQQALGQGPEFLTYFQNEAQLDKSGLPSDRFFAERPEGSVSTLKIQRTQQEDSAVYLCASSLRGIYNEQFFGPGTRLTVL.

V usage is TRBV2 and J usage is TRBJ1-1; D is possibly TRBD1 (5 bases). From germline, CDR1 is SNHLY and CDR2 FYNNEI. Trimming took off 5 bases at V and 1 base at J, with 20 bases between the two ends. The CDR3 covers 17 residues. The DNA for the CDR3 is TGTGCCAGCAGTCCGACCCCGGGGACGGGTGAGAACACTGAAGCTTTCTTT. Translation gives CASSPTPGTGENTEAFF.

This clonotype has only a few counts. The chain couples TRBV10-3 to TRBJ2-7; D uncertain. Germline V gene sequence: CDR1 ENHRY, CDR2 SYGVKD. This CDR3 has 13 amino acids. V was clipped by 4 bases and J by 2 bases, with 9 bases between them. CDR3 bases: TGTGCCATCAGTGGAACTGGGACCTACGAGCAGTACTTC. Its translation is CAISGTGTYEQYF.

This clonotype has a handful of counts. This sequence joins TRBV4-1 and TRBJ2-1; weak D call: TRBD1 (6 bases). Germline V gene sequence: CDR1 MGHRA, CDR2 YSYEKL. V dropped 2 bases and J dropped 7 bases, with 15 bases sitting between them. This CDR3 has 15 residues. The DNA of the CDR3 is TGCGCCAGCAGCCAACCGCGACAGGCTGGGAATGAGCAGTTCTTC. This codes for CASSQPRQAGNEQFF.

This clonotype was seen at least ten times. The chain is built from TRBV5-1 and TRBJ2-3; perhaps TRBD1 as D (6 bases). Trimming removed 0 bases at V and 0 bases at J, with 8 bases between. Germline CDR1 SGHRS, CDR2 YFSETQ. The CDR3 extends over 15 amino acids. CDR3 loop: CASSLGRGSTDTQYF. The CDR3 nucleotides are TGCGCCAGCAGCTTGGGCAGGGGAAGCACAGATACGCAGTATTTT.

This chain links TRBV27 with TRBJ2-3; either TRBD1 or TRBD2 may fit D (6 bases each). Germline V CDR1 and CDR2: MNHEY, SMNVEV (reference sequence). The CDR3 is made up of 16 amino acids. Between the trimmed V and J ends, which lost 10 bases and 6 bases, there was a span of 26 bases. The CDR3 protein is CATRGFTGAKGDTQYF. CDR3 DNA sequence: TGTGCCACCCGAGGGTTCACGGGGGCGAAGGGGGATACGCAGTATTTT.

This clonotype was seen more than once but under ten times. The rearrangement links TRBV6-1 to TRBJ2-7; tentative D call: TRBD1 (5 bases). Trimming pared 7 bases from V and 4 bases from J, leaving 8 bases between. CDR1 MNHNS and CDR2 SASEGT come from the germline V gene. The CDR3 is 11 residues long. The CDR3 sequence is CASTGQYEQYF. DNA for the CDR3: TGTGCCAGCACAGGGCAGTACGAGCAGTACTTC.

This clonotype was counted between two and nine times. The chain links TRBV3-1 to TRBJ2-5; D perhaps matches TRBD2 (6 bases). V dropped 4 bases and J dropped 1 base, with 16 bases sitting between them. This CDR3 has 16 amino acids. Germline CDR1 is LGHDT and CDR2 is YNNKEL (reference sequence). The CDR3 here is CASSPGRAGIQETQYF. The DNA for the CDR3 is TGTGCCAGCAGCCCCGGGCGCGCGGGGATCCAAGAGACCCAGTACTTC.

This chain joins TRBV3-1 and TRBJ2-1; 8 bases are shared with TRBD1. Trimming at V came to 8 bases and at J to 15 bases, leaving 15 bases not matched to a gene. This CDR3 region has 13 residues. From germline, CDR1 is LGHDT and CDR2 YNNKEL (reference sequence). In nucleotides, the CDR3 is TGTGCCAGCGGGGAAGGGGTTCCAGGGGGCCCGTTCTTC. Its protein is CASGEGVPGGPFF.

The chain combines TRBV29-1 with TRBJ2-7, with D perhaps TRBD1 (6 bases). Trimming left V 7 bases short and J 0 bases short, with 16 bases between. The germline V gene encodes CDR1 SQVTM and CDR2 ANQGSEA. CDR3 length: 14 amino acids. This CDR3 is CSGAGEGTSYEQYV. The CDR3 coding sequence is TGCAGCGGGGCAGGGGAAGGAACCTCCTACGAGCAGTACGTC.

The V call is TRBV6-2 or TRBV6-3, the J call TRBJ2-7; 9 nucleotides align to TRBD1. The V and J ends lost 10 bases and 4 bases, in that order; junction bases with no gene match: 5. From germline, CDR1 is MNHEY and CDR2 SVGEGT. This CDR3 is built from 12 residues. The CDR3 is CATGTGTYEQYV. The CDR3 DNA reads as TGTGCCACCGGGACAGGGACTTACGAGCAGTACGTC.

This clonotype was observed at least ten times. This chain joins TRBV4-1 and TRBJ1-4, with TRBD1 as a possible D gene (6 bases). The CDR3 extends over 17 amino acids. Germline V gene data show CDR1 as MGHRA and CDR2 as YSYEKL. Trimming pared 0 bases from V and 5 bases from J, leaving 16 bases between. The CDR3 reads CASSQDSFRTENEKLFF. CDR3 DNA: TGCGCCAGCAGCCAAGACTCATTCCGGACAGAGAATGAAAAACTGTTTTTT.

Ten or more counts support this clonotype. J is TRBJ1-6 and V is TRBV29-1; D perhaps matches TRBD1 (6 bases). Germline CDR1 reads SQVTM; CDR2 reads ANQGSEA. The CDR3 runs 15 residues. V dropped 6 bases and J dropped 9 bases, with 21 bases sitting between them. CDR3 loop: CSVLLGGAEGSPLHF. The CDR3 bases are TGCAGCGTCCTGTTAGGGGGGGCAGAGGGTTCACCCCTCCACTTT.

This clonotype has only a few counts. The chain has TRBV4-2 and TRBJ2-6, with a weak D call TRBD1 (6 bases). The CDR3 is made up of 17 amino acids. Germline V gene lookup returns CDR1 LGHNA and CDR2 YNFKEQ. Trimming pared 0 bases from V and 1 base from J, leaving 10 bases between. The CDR3: CASSQEDSPSGANVLTF. The CDR3, as DNA: TGTGCCAGCAGCCAAGAGGACAGTCCATCTGGGGCCAACGTCCTGACTTTC.

This clonotype has just a few counts. The CDR3 region has the DNA TGTGCCAGCACCCTCGGGGGATCCCACTATGGCTACACCTTC. Protein: CASTLGGSHYGYTF. The chain combines TRBV6-6 with TRBJ1-2; D perhaps matches TRBD1 (5 bases). There are 14 residues in the CDR3. V gave up 7 bases and J gave up 3 bases, with 15 bases separating them. Germline V gene sequence: CDR1 MNHNY, CDR2 SVGAGI (reference sequence).